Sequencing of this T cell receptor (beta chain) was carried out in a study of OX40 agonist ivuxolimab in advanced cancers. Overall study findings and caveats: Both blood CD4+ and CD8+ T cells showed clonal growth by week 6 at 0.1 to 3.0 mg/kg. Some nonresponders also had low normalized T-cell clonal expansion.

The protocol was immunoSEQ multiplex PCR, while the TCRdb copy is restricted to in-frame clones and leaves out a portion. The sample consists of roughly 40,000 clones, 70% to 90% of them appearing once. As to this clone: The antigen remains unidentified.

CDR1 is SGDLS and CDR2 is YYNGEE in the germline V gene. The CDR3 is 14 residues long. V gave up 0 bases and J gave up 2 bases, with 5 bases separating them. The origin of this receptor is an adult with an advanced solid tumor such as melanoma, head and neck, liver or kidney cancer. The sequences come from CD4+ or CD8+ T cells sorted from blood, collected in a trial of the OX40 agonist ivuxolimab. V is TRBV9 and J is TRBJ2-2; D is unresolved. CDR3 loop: CASSVDHNTGELFF. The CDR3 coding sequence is TGTGCCAGCAGCGTAGACCATAACACCGGGGAGCTGTTTTTT.